This is a list of T cell receptor beta chains from one sample in a study of blood T cells in healthy people across ages. TCRdb reprocessed the 5' RACE reads with MiXCR, giving one entry per CDR3 protein. The data hold about 1.8 million distinct CDR3 sequences, with approximately 50% observed a single time. Sequenced material: blood. The origin of the receptors is a woman aged 40 to 50 in good health. CDR3s include the opening cysteine and the closing phenylalanine or tryptophan. The D gene is left open where the match is weak. A clone size is listed for some rows: how often the clone was seen (once, few, many), or a class if it is expanded.

length: 19
size: -
J: TRBJ1-6
D: TRBD1
V: TRBV4-1
DNA: TGCGCCAGCGGCCCCCGGGACAGGAGATCGAGCTCCTATAATTCACCCCTCCACTTT
CDR3: CASGPRDRRSSSYNSPLHF

length: 15
size: -
J: TRBJ2-3
D: TRBD2
V: TRBV5-4
DNA: TGTGCCAGCAGCTGGGGACTAGCGGGGGGCTGCACGCAGTATTTT
CDR3: CASSWGLAGGCTQYF

length: 17
size: -
J: TRBJ1-5
D: -
V: TRBV6-2/TRBV6-3
DNA: TGTGCCAGCAGACCCCCGACAGGACCATATAGCAATCAGCCCCAGCATTTT
CDR3: CASRPPTGPYSNQPQHF

length: 13
size: -
J: TRBJ1-4
D: -
V: TRBV28
DNA: TGTGCCACCAAACAGGGTGGTCATGAAAAACTGTTTTTT
CDR3: CATKQGGHEKLFF

length: 17
size: -
J: TRBJ2-7
D: TRBD2
V: TRBV11-2
DNA: TGTGCCAGCAGCTTAGATCAGCTAGCGGGGATCACCTACGAGCAGTACTTC
CDR3: CASSLDQLAGITYEQYF

length: 16
size: few
J: TRBJ2-7
D: -
V: TRBV6-6
DNA: TGTGCCAGCATCACTAGGGGTAGCGAAAGCTCCTACGAGCAGTACTTC
CDR3: CASITRGSESSYEQYF

length: 12
size: few
J: TRBJ2-7
D: -
V: TRBV20-1
DNA: TGCAGTGCTCGGGACCGTTACTACGAGCAGTACTTC
CDR3: CSARDRYYEQYF

length: 11
size: few
J: TRBJ2-5
D: -
V: TRBV27
DNA: TGTGCCAGCCACTCCGGGGGGACCCAGTACTTC
CDR3: CASHSGGTQYF

length: 19
size: -
J: TRBJ2-4
D: TRBD2
V: TRBV7-2
DNA: TGTGCCAGCAGCTTTCGCTTCACTAGCGGGGAGCTAGCCAAAAACATTCAGTACTTC
CDR3: CASSFRFTSGELAKNIQYF

length: 14
size: few
J: TRBJ2-3
D: -
V: TRBV6-2/TRBV6-3
DNA: TGTGCCAGCAGTTCCTCCGGGACCAGGGATACGCAGTATTTT
CDR3: CASSSSGTRDTQYF

length: 19
size: -
J: TRBJ2-1
D: TRBD2
V: TRBV12-3/TRBV12-4
DNA: TGTGCCAGCAGTTTCCCAACTAGCGGGGGGCTCAGCTCCTACAATGAGCAGTTCTTC
CDR3: CASSFPTSGGLSSYNEQFF

length: 11
size: -
J: TRBJ1-1
D: -
V: TRBV6-2/TRBV6-3
DNA: TGTGCCAGCAGTCTCGACGGAGGGGCTTTCTTT
CDR3: CASSLDGGAFF

length: 15
size: -
J: TRBJ1-5
D: -
V: TRBV28
DNA: TGTGCCATCCCTCGACAGAGGAGGGTTAGCCAGCCCCAGCATTTT
CDR3: CAIPRQRRVSQPQHF

length: 15
size: -
J: TRBJ2-3
D: -
V: TRBV5-1
DNA: TGCGCCAGCAGCTGGGTAGGGGGAGACACAGATACGCAGTATTTT
CDR3: CASSWVGGDTDTQYF

length: 15
size: -
J: TRBJ2-3
D: TRBD2
V: TRBV12-3/TRBV12-4
DNA: TGTGCCAGCAGTTTTCGACGGGGGGTGGCAGATGCGCAGTATTTT
CDR3: CASSFRRGVADAQYF

length: 15
size: -
J: TRBJ1-1
D: -
V: TRBV20-1
DNA: TGCAGTGCTAGAGATCCCTGGCTCACGAACACTGAAGCTTTCTTT
CDR3: CSARDPWLTNTEAFF

length: 13
size: few
J: TRBJ1-2
D: -
V: TRBV20-1
DNA: TGCAGTCACCGGGCAGATCGCGTGGCGGGCTACACCTTC
CDR3: CSHRADRVAGYTF

length: 13
size: -
J: TRBJ2-4
D: -
V: TRBV7-2
DNA: TGTGCCAGCAGCTTCGAGGCCAAAAACATTCAGTACTTC
CDR3: CASSFEAKNIQYF

length: 13
size: -
J: TRBJ2-7
D: -
V: TRBV20-1
DNA: TGCAGTGCTAGCAGGGAGATCGCCTACGAGCAGTACTTC
CDR3: CSASREIAYEQYF

length: 15
size: -
J: TRBJ1-2
D: TRBD1
V: TRBV20-1
DNA: TGCAGTGCTAGTCCGGGACAGAGAGCTAACTATGGCTACACCTTC
CDR3: CSASPGQRANYGYTF

length: 13
size: few
J: TRBJ1-1
D: -
V: TRBV4-1
DNA: TGCGCCAGCAGCCAAAGTGGGAACACTGAAGCTTTCTTT
CDR3: CASSQSGNTEAFF

length: 15
size: -
J: TRBJ2-1
D: -
V: TRBV7-2
DNA: TGTGCCAGCAGCCCGCTCCGACAGGCCTACAATGAGCAGTTCTTC
CDR3: CASSPLRQAYNEQFF

length: 16
size: few
J: TRBJ1-6
D: -
V: TRBV12-3/TRBV12-4
DNA: TGTGCCAGCAGTTTAATCCGAGGGGGAATCAATTCACCCCTCCACTTT
CDR3: CASSLIRGGINSPLHF

length: 16
size: few
J: TRBJ2-5
D: TRBD1
V: TRBV7-2
DNA: TGTGCCAGCAGCTTAGGGACAGGGGTTCCGGGGGAGACCCAGTACTTC
CDR3: CASSLGTGVPGETQYF

length: 13
size: -
J: TRBJ1-1
D: -
V: TRBV13
DNA: TGTGCCAGCAGCTCCTCCGACAGGCCTGGGGCTTTCTTT
CDR3: CASSSSDRPGAFF

length: 15
size: -
J: TRBJ2-3
D: -
V: TRBV20-1
DNA: TGCAGTGCTGGAGAGACAGCTACTAGCACAGATACGCAGTATTTT
CDR3: CSAGETATSTDTQYF

length: 15
size: few
J: TRBJ2-7
D: TRBD1
V: TRBV3-1
DNA: TGTGCCAGCAGCTTCCGGACAGGGGTTTCCTACGAGCAGTACTTC
CDR3: CASSFRTGVSYEQYF

length: 15
size: -
J: TRBJ2-7
D: TRBD1
V: TRBV11-2
DNA: TGTGCCAGCAGCTTAGGGCAGGGGGCCTCGTTCGAGCAGTACTTC
CDR3: CASSLGQGASFEQYF

length: 14
size: -
J: TRBJ2-7
D: -
V: TRBV4-2
DNA: TGTGCCAGCAGCCACCCCATCACAGGGTCCGAGCAGTACTTC
CDR3: CASSHPITGSEQYF

length: 16
size: -
J: TRBJ2-4
D: -
V: TRBV3-1
DNA: TGTGCCAGCAGCCAAGCTGGCAACATAGCCAAAAACATTCAGTACTTC
CDR3: CASSQAGNIAKNIQYF

length: 13
size: few
J: TRBJ2-5
D: -
V: TRBV9
DNA: TGTGCCAGCAGCCCCCACATGGGGGAGACCCAGTACTTC
CDR3: CASSPHMGETQYF

length: 15
size: few
J: TRBJ1-2
D: -
V: TRBV20-1
DNA: TGCAGTGCTAGTACGGGGGCGAATCGTCGCCGAGGCTACACCTTC
CDR3: CSASTGANRRRGYTF

length: 14
size: -
J: TRBJ2-5
D: TRBD1
V: TRBV27
DNA: TGTGCCAGCCGTTGGGGACAGGGGGCGGAGACCCAGTACTTC
CDR3: CASRWGQGAETQYF

length: 14
size: few
J: TRBJ2-1
D: TRBD1
V: TRBV5-1
DNA: TGCGCCAGCAGCTTGCCACAGGGGGCCGGTGAGCAGTTCTTC
CDR3: CASSLPQGAGEQFF

length: 15
size: -
J: TRBJ2-5
D: -
V: TRBV7-9
DNA: TGTGCCAGCAGCTTAGTTTCGGCCGGGCAAGAGGCCCAGTACTTC
CDR3: CASSLVSAGQEAQYF

length: 14
size: few
J: TRBJ2-5
D: -
V: TRBV12-3/TRBV12-4
DNA: TGTGCCAGCACCATCACAGGGTGGGGGGAGACCCAGTACTTC
CDR3: CASTITGWGETQYF

length: 14
size: few
J: TRBJ2-1
D: -
V: TRBV7-2
DNA: TGTGCCAGCAGCTTAGAGTTGAGAAACAATGAGCAGTTCTTC
CDR3: CASSLELRNNEQFF

length: 16
size: -
J: TRBJ2-5
D: -
V: TRBV6-6
DNA: TGTGCCAGCAGTTCCCCCGAAGTTGGACAGCAAGAGACCCAGTACTTC
CDR3: CASSSPEVGQQETQYF

length: 16
size: once
J: TRBJ2-1
D: -
V: TRBV4-3
DNA: TGCGCCGGCAGCCAAGACGGAGGGGTGTCCTACAATGAGCAGTTCTTC
CDR3: CAGSQDGGVSYNEQFF

length: 14
size: few
J: TRBJ2-1
D: -
V: TRBV6-2/TRBV6-3
DNA: TGTGCCAGCAGCCTAACATCGGAGGGGAATGAGCAGTTCTTC
CDR3: CASSLTSEGNEQFF

length: 14
size: -
J: TRBJ2-4
D: TRBD1
V: TRBV20-1
DNA: TGCAGTGCTATGCCTCCAGGGGGAAAAAACATTCAGTACTTC
CDR3: CSAMPPGGKNIQYF

length: 16
size: -
J: TRBJ2-1
D: TRBD2
V: TRBV6-1
DNA: TGTGCCAGCAGTGAAATCCAGCGGGGGGTCTACAATGAGCAGTTCTTC
CDR3: CASSEIQRGVYNEQFF

length: 17
size: few
J: TRBJ2-1
D: TRBD2
V: TRBV9
DNA: TGTGCCAGCAGCACAAGATCGGCAGCGGGGGGGCCCGATGAGCAGTTCTTC
CDR3: CASSTRSAAGGPDEQFF

length: 13
size: few
J: TRBJ2-5
D: -
V: TRBV9
DNA: TGTGCCAGCAGCGTAGGTTTGATGGAGACCCAGTACTTC
CDR3: CASSVGLMETQYF

length: 13
size: -
J: TRBJ1-2
D: -
V: TRBV4-1
DNA: TGCGCCAGCAGCCAAGTAACAGCGGATGGCTACACCTTC
CDR3: CASSQVTADGYTF

length: 19
size: -
J: TRBJ2-6
D: -
V: TRBV6-2/TRBV6-3
DNA: TGTGCCAGCAGTTATTCTGCGGGACCGACAGTCTCTGGGGCCAACGTCCTGACTTTC
CDR3: CASSYSAGPTVSGANVLTF

length: 16
size: few
J: TRBJ2-3
D: TRBD1
V: TRBV24-1
DNA: TGTGCCACCAGTGATTTAGGGGACAGGTTCACAGATACGCAGTATTTT
CDR3: CATSDLGDRFTDTQYF

length: 15
size: -
J: TRBJ2-1
D: -
V: TRBV29-1
DNA: TGCAGCGTTGAAGGTTTAGGAAACTCCTACAATGAGCAGTTCTTC
CDR3: CSVEGLGNSYNEQFF